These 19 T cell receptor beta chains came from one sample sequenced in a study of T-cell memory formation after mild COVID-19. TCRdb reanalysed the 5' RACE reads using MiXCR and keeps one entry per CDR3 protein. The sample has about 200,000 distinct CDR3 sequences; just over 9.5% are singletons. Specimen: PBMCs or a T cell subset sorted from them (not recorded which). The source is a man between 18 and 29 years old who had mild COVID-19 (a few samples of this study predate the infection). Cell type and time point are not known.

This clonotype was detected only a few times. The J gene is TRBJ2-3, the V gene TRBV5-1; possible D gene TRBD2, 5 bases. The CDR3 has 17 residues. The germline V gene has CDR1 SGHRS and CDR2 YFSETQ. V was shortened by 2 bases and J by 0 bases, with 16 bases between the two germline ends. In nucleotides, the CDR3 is TGCGCCAGCAGCTTTCTTCCTCTAGCAGATAGCACAGATACGCAGTATTTT. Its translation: CASSFLPLADSTDTQYF.

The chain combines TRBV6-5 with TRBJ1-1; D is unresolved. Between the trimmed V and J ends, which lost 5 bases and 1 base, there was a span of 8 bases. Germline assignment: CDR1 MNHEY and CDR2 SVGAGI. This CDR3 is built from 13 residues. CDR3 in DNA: TGTGCCAGCAGTCGTAACAGGAACACTGAAGCTTTCTTT. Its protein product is CASSRNRNTEAFF.

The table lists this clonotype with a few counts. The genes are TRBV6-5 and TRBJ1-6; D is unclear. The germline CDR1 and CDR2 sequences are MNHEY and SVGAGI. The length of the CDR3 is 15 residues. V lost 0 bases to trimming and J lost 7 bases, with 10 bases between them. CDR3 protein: CASSYSSTSNSPLHF. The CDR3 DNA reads TGTGCCAGCAGTTACTCGAGTACTTCGAATTCACCCCTCCACTTT.

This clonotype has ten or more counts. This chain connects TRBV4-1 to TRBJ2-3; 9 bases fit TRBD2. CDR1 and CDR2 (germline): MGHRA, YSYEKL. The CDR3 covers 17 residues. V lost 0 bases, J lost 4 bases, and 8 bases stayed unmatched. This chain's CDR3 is CASSQEGGSGGADTQYF. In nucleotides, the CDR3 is TGCGCCAGCAGCCAAGAAGGAGGTAGCGGGGGTGCAGATACGCAGTATTTT.

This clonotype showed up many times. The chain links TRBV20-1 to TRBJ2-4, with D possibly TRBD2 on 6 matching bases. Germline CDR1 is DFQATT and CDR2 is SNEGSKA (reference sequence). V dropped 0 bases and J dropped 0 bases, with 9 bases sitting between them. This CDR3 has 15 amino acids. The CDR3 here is CSARDPAGAKNIQYF. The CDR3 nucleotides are TGCAGTGCTAGAGACCCAGCGGGAGCCAAAAACATTCAGTACTTC.

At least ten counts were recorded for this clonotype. The CDR3 DNA reads TGCGCCAGCAGCTCAGGACAGACCTCTGGAAACACCATATATTTT. Its protein is CASSSGQTSGNTIYF. The chain uses TRBV5-1 and TRBJ1-3, with D possibly TRBD1 on 6 matching bases. The CDR3 extends over 15 amino acids. V was pared by 3 bases and J by 0 bases, with 10 bases between. In germline, CDR1 is SGHRS, CDR2 YFSETQ.

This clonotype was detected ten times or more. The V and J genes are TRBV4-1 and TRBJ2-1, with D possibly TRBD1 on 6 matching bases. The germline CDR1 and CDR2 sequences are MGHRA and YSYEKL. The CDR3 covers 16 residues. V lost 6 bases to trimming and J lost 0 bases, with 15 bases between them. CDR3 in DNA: TGCGCCAGCAGAAGAAACAGGGTCGGCTCCTACAATGAGCAGTTCTTC. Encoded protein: CASRRNRVGSYNEQFF.

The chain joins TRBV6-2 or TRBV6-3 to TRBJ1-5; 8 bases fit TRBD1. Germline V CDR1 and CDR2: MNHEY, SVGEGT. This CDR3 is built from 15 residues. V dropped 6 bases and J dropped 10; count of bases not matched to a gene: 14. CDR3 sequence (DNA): TGTGCCAGCAGATACCCCGGACAGGGATCGAGTCCCCAGCATTTT. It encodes CASRYPGQGSSPQHF.

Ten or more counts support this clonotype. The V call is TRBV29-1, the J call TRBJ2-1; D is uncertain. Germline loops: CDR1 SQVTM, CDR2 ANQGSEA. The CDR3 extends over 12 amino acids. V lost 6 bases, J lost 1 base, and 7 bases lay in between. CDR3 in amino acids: CSVAWSYNEQFF. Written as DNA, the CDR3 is TGCAGCGTGGCCTGGTCCTACAATGAGCAGTTCTTC.

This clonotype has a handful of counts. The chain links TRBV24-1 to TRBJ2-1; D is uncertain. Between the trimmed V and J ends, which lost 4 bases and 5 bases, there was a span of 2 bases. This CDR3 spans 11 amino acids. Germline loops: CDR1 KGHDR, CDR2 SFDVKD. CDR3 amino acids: CATSDDNEQFF. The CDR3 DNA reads TGTGCCACCAGTGACGACAATGAGCAGTTCTTC.

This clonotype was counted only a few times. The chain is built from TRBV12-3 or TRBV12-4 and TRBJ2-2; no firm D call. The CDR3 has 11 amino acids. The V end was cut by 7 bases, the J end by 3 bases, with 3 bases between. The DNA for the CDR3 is TGTGCCAGCACCCACACCGGGGAGCTGTTTTTT. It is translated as CASTHTGELFF.

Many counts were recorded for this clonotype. The CDR3 region is CSVAADTGYTF. The CDR3 DNA sequence: TGCAGCGTTGCCGCTGACACCGGCTACACCTTC. This rearrangement joins TRBV29-1 to TRBJ1-2; no definite D call. V shed 4 bases and J shed 8 bases, with 11 bases lying between them. The CDR3 runs 11 residues. The germline gives CDR1 SQVTM, CDR2 ANQGSEA.

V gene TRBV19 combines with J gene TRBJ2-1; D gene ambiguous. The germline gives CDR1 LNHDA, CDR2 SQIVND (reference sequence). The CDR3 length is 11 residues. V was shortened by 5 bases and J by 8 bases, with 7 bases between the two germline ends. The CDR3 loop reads CASSLVDEQFF. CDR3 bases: TGTGCCAGTAGTCTCGTGGATGAGCAGTTCTTC.

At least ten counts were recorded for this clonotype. CDR3 DNA: TGTGCCAGCAGCCCGAGACTAGCGGGGGGAGATACGCAGTATTTT. Translating it yields CASSPRLAGGDTQYF. The chain employs TRBV7-3 and TRBJ2-3; 13 bases line up with TRBD2. The trim removed 5 bases at V and 5 bases at J, leaving 4 bases unmatched. The CDR3 is made up of 15 amino acids. CDR1 and CDR2 from the germline V gene are SGHTA and FQGTGA.

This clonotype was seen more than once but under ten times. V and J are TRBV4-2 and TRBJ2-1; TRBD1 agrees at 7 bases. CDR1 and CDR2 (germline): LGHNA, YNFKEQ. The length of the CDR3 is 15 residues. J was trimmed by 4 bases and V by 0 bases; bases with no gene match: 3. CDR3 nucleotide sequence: TGTGCCAGCAGCCAAGAGCGGACAGGTTACAATGAGCAGTTCTTC. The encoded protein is CASSQERTGYNEQFF.

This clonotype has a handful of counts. As DNA, the CDR3 is TGCAGTGCTAGAGGAGGGCCTCCCTATGGCTACACCTTC. Amino acids: CSARGGPPYGYTF. The J gene is TRBJ1-2, the V gene TRBV20-1; D gene uncertain. The V end lost 1 base, the J end lost 4 bases, and 10 bases lay between the germline ends. The germline V gene encodes CDR1 DFQATT and CDR2 SNEGSKA (reference sequence). The CDR3 is 13 amino acids.

The CDR3 nucleotides read TGTGCCAGCAGCCGCATTACTAATGAAAAACTGTTTTTT. Translating gives CASSRITNEKLFF. The chain is built from TRBV7-8 and TRBJ1-4; D not resolved. The germline V gene has CDR1 SGHVS and CDR2 FQNEAQ. This CDR3 region has 13 residues. The V end was cut by 5 bases, the J end by 2 bases, with 6 bases between.

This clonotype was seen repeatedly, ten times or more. This CDR3 is CASSPGQGGEQYV. The CDR3 region has the DNA TGCGCCAGCAGCCCGGGACAGGGAGGCGAGCAGTACGTC. This sequence joins TRBV5-1 and TRBJ2-7, with 9 bases aligning to TRBD1. This CDR3 is 13 amino acids long. V shed 4 bases and J 6 bases; nucleotides not matched to a gene: 5. Germline lookup yields CDR1 SGHRS and CDR2 YFSETQ.

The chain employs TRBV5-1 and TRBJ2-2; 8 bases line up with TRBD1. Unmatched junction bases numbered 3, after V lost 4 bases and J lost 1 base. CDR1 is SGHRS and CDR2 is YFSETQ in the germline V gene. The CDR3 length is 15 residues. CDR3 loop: CASSKGQENTGELFF. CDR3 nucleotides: TGCGCCAGCAGCAAGGGACAGGAGAACACCGGGGAGCTGTTTTTT.